The 19 T cell receptor beta chains below all came from one sample that was sequenced in a study of cytomegalovirus exposure and HLA in healthy donors. Profiled with immunoSEQ multiplex PCR; TCRdb holds only in-frame clones, not every one. The data hold 250,000 to 400,000 clones, with approximately 86% observed a single time. Sequencing was done on a sample of PBMCs. Receptor source: a woman in her 30s in good health and CMV-seropositive.

The V gene is TRBV27, the J gene TRBJ2-7; D ambiguous. Germline V gives CDR1 MNHEY, CDR2 SMNVEV (reference sequence). This CDR3 comprises 13 residues. Trimming pared 4 bases from V and 3 bases from J, leaving 10 bases between. CDR3 sequence: CASSSAGLYEQYF. DNA for the CDR3: TGTGCCAGCAGTTCGGCCGGTCTCTACGAGCAGTACTTC.

This chain joins TRBV19 and TRBJ2-5; D is tentatively TRBD1 or TRBD2 (6 bases each). Germline values: CDR1 LNHDA, CDR2 SQIVND (reference sequence). The CDR3 has 17 residues. Between the trimmed V and J ends, which lost 1 base and 5 bases, there was a span of 20 bases. The CDR3 coding sequence is TGTGCCAGTAGTATAGCAAGGGTCGGGGGCGATATGGAGACCCAGTACTTC. This encodes CASSIARVGGDMETQYF.

V and J are TRBV6-5 and TRBJ1-2; D remains unclear. Trimming removed 3 bases from V and 8 bases from J, with 22 bases in between. The CDR3 consists of 16 residues. CDR1 is MNHEY, CDR2 SVGAGI, per germline. CDR3 sequence reads: CASSYSGFTPSEGYTF. Written as DNA, the CDR3 is TGTGCCAGCAGTTATTCCGGATTTACCCCCTCGGAAGGCTACACCTTC.

The chain carries TRBV5-1 and TRBJ2-1; 11 bases are a match to TRBD2. The CDR3 spans 15 residues. J lost 6 bases, V lost 4 bases, and 6 bases had no gene match. Per the germline V gene, CDR1 is SGHRS and CDR2 is YFSETQ. CDR3 protein: CASSDTSGGGNEQFF. Here the CDR3 DNA reads TGCGCCAGCAGCGATACTAGCGGGGGAGGCAATGAGCAGTTCTTC.

The chain joins TRBV28 to TRBJ1-4; D gene uncertain. The V end lost 5 bases, the J end lost 5 bases, and 15 bases lay between the germline ends. The CDR3 has 15 residues. Germline V CDR1 and CDR2: MDHEN, SYDVKM. The CDR3 protein is CASSPGGSRNEKLFF. The CDR3 nucleotides read TGTGCCAGCAGTCCAGGCGGGAGTCGGAATGAAAAACTGTTTTTT. Full variable domain (outside the CDR3, taken from reference TRBV28 and TRBJ1-4): DVKVTQSSRYLVKRTGEKVFLECVQDMDHENMFWYRQDPGLGLRLIYFSYDVKMKEKGDIPEGYSVSREKKERFSLILESASTNQTSMYLCASSPGGSRNEKLFFGSGTQLSVL.

The V and J genes are TRBV4-3 and TRBJ2-3; D assignment may be TRBD1 or TRBD2 (5 bases each). Looked up from germline, CDR1 is LGHNA and CDR2 is YSLEER. V lost 3 bases to trimming and J lost 7 bases, with 11 bases between them. This CDR3 comprises 13 residues. The CDR3 nucleotides are TGCGCCAGCAGCCAGGGACGCACGTATACGCAGTATTTT. Translated, it gives CASSQGRTYTQYF.

The V gene is TRBV6-1, the J gene TRBJ2-3; D may be TRBD1 (5 bases). CDR1 is MNHNS, CDR2 SASEGT, per germline. The CDR3 totals 14 residues. V was shortened by 7 bases and J by 4 bases, with 15 bases between the two germline ends. CDR3 loop: CASTDNQGPDTQYF. CDR3 coding DNA: TGTGCCAGCACCGACAATCAGGGTCCAGATACGCAGTATTTT.

V and J are TRBV28 and TRBJ2-3, with TRBD2 matching 10 bases. Germline CDR1 is MDHEN and CDR2 is SYDVKM. The V gene end was trimmed by 1 base and the J gene end by 5 bases; junction bases not matched to a gene: 3. The CDR3 contains 15 residues. CDR3 protein: CASSLYASGRDTQYF. CDR3 coding DNA: TGTGCCAGCAGTTTATACGCTAGCGGGAGAGATACGCAGTATTTT. The complete variable domain, with remaining parts taken from reference TRBV28 and TRBJ2-3, reads DVKVTQSSRYLVKRTGEKVFLECVQDMDHENMFWYRQDPGLGLRLIYFSYDVKMKEKGDIPEGYSVSREKKERFSLILESASTNQTSMYLCASSLYASGRDTQYFGPGTRLTVL.

The chain couples TRBV15 to TRBJ2-1; D not resolved. The CDR3 has 15 amino acids. V lost 0 bases and J lost 7, with 13 bases in between. Germline CDR1 is LNHNV and CDR2 is YYDKDF (reference sequence). This chain's CDR3 is CATSREGGVWNEQFF. The CDR3 region has the DNA TGTGCCACCAGCAGAGAAGGTGGGGTCTGGAATGAGCAGTTCTTC.

The count of this clone is one. CDR3 loop: CASSLQAVVPSPLHF. The CDR3 nucleotides read TGTGCCAGCAGTCTTCAGGCGGTCGTTCCTTCACCCCTCCACTTT. The genes are TRBV2 and TRBJ1-6; D unresolved. The CDR3 spans 15 residues. V shed 5 bases and J shed 9 bases, with 17 bases lying between them. The germline gives CDR1 SNHLY, CDR2 FYNNEI. Variable domain in full (rest from reference TRBV2 and TRBJ1-6): EPEVTQTPSHQVTQMGQEVILRCVPISNHLYFYWYRQILGQKVEFLVSFYNNEISEKSEIFDDQFSVERPDGSNFTLKIRSTKLEDSAMYFCASSLQAVVPSPLHFGNGTRLTVT.

CDR3 in DNA: TGTGCCAGCAGCCCCGGGGACACTTCTCCTGGGGCCAACGTCCTGACTTTC. It specifies CASSPGDTSPGANVLTF. The rearrangement uses TRBV7-2 and TRBJ2-6, with D tentatively TRBD1 (6 bases). The ends were cut back, 5 bases at V and 2 bases at J, with 16 bases in the middle. The CDR3 loop spans 17 amino acids. Germline lookup yields CDR1 SGHTA and CDR2 FQGNSA.

The chain employs TRBV13 and TRBJ2-5; 7 nucleotides match TRBD2. The CDR3 loop spans 15 amino acids. Germline V gene data show CDR1 as PRHDT and CDR2 as FYEKMQ (reference sequence). Losses at the gene ends were 7 bases for V and 4 bases for J; bases not matched to a gene: 12. The CDR3 DNA is TGTGCCAGCACCTCTGGCCTAGCGGTGACAGAGACCCAGTACTTC. This sequence encodes CASTSGLAVTETQYF.

The gene calls are TRBV7-8 and TRBJ1-2; 8 bases line up with TRBD1. With V trimmed by 5 bases and J by 0 bases, 5 bases remained unmatched. Looked up from germline, CDR1 is SGHVS and CDR2 is FQNEAQ. The CDR3 runs 15 residues. This chain's CDR3 is CASSADRGANYGYTF. CDR3 coding DNA: TGTGCCAGCAGCGCAGACAGGGGAGCTAACTATGGCTACACCTTC.

This clone occurred once. The chain carries TRBV4-1 and TRBJ2-6; D ambiguous. Per the germline V gene, CDR1 is MGHRA and CDR2 is YSYEKL. V lost 1 base and J lost 0, with 10 bases in between. The CDR3 covers 17 residues. The CDR3 bases are TGCGCCAGCAGCCAAGCCGCAGCGATCTCTGGGGCCAACGTCCTGACTTTC. Protein sequence: CASSQAAAISGANVLTF.

The chain links TRBV28 to TRBJ2-3; D unresolved. The ends were cut back, 7 bases at V and 0 bases at J, with 14 bases in the middle. The CDR3 is 15 residues long. The germline V gene has CDR1 MDHEN and CDR2 SYDVKM. The CDR3 is CASTFGRQSTDTQYF. CDR3 nucleotides: TGTGCCAGCACTTTTGGTAGGCAGAGCACAGATACGCAGTATTTT.

A few counts support this clone. This chain links TRBV5-4 with TRBJ2-3; D unresolved. Germline V gene sequence: CDR1 SGHNT, CDR2 YYREEE (reference sequence). The CDR3 has 12 amino acids. V lost 2 bases and J lost 0, with 1 base in between. The CDR3 bases are TGTGCCAGCAGCTTTAGCACAGATACGCAGTATTTT. This codes for CASSFSTDTQYF.

This chain links TRBV29-1 with TRBJ2-7, with 7 bases fitting TRBD2. The germline CDR1 and CDR2 sequences are SQVTM and ANQGSEA. V shed 0 bases and J 3 bases; nucleotides not matched to a gene: 8. The CDR3 sequence is 15 residues long. CDR3 nucleotide sequence: TGCAGCGTTGAAGATTGGACGGGAGGTTACTACGAGCAGTACTTC. It specifies CSVEDWTGGYYEQYF.

The chain combines TRBV28 with TRBJ2-5, with 9 positions matching TRBD1. Trimming removed 4 bases from V and 5 bases from J; junction bases left unmatched: 11. The germline V gene has CDR1 MDHEN and CDR2 SYDVKM. The CDR3 consists of 16 residues. CDR3 sequence: CASSYSGTGIQETQYF. The DNA for the CDR3 is TGTGCCAGCAGTTACTCCGGGACAGGGATCCAGGAGACCCAGTACTTC.

The rearrangement links TRBV11-2 to TRBJ1-2; D unresolved. The germline gives CDR1 SGHAT, CDR2 FQNNGV. V gave up 4 bases and J gave up 5 bases, with 11 bases separating them. This CDR3 comprises 13 residues. This CDR3 is CASSSRTGYGYTF. Here the CDR3 DNA reads TGTGCCAGCAGCTCCCGGACGGGATATGGCTACACCTTC.